This record covers a single T cell receptor (beta chain). Its specificity is not known. The source of the sample is a study of neoadjuvant anti-PD-1 for oral cavity cancer. Germline V gene sequence: CDR1 GTSNPN, CDR2 SVGIG (reference sequence). V lost 1 base to trimming and J lost 5 bases, with 12 bases between them. This CDR3 comprises 13 residues. PBMC libraries mostly used roughly 500 ng of input genomic DNA, with six replicates per sample. The table came from immunoSEQ multiplex PCR; TCRdb's copy has only in-frame clones and leaves some out. The sample has about 13,000 clones; over 60% are singletons. Stated time point: after neoadjuvant nivolumab, at surgical resection. Notes on the study in general: After neoadjuvant nivolumab, PBMC T cell clonality was significantly higher in non-responders than responders.

The source was PBMCs, collected after nivolumab (anti-PD-1) treatment. The chain carries TRBV30 and TRBJ2-7; weak D call: TRBD1 (5 bases). The receptor was derived from a person aged 35-79 years with oral cavity squamous cell carcinoma. The CDR3 reads CAWSGQGNHEQYF. CDR3 sequence (DNA): TGTGCCTGGAGTGGGCAGGGTAATCACGAGCAGTACTTC.